This T cell receptor beta chain originates from a study of neoadjuvant anti-PD-1 for oral cavity cancer. The data were produced by immunoSEQ multiplex PCR, yet TCRdb's version contains in-frame clones alone and is incomplete. The table records fewer than 25,000 clones, 35% to 50% of them present only once. CDR1 MNHEY and CDR2 SMNVEV come from the germline V gene (reference sequence). V was clipped by 4 bases and J by 8 bases; unmatched bases: 10. The CDR3 is made up of 14 amino acids. The time point was: after neoadjuvant nivolumab, at surgical resection. This clonotype was sampled from a person aged 35-79 years with oral cavity squamous cell carcinoma. The V call is TRBV27, the J call TRBJ1-2, with 7 bases that match TRBD1. Specimen: tumor tissue, collected after nivolumab (anti-PD-1) treatment. The CDR3 protein is CASSSRTGGQGYTF. CDR3 DNA sequence: TGTGCCAGCAGTTCCCGGACAGGAGGACAAGGCTACACCTTC.